Each of the 10 T cell receptor beta chains below was sequenced from the same sample in a study of shared clonotypes between healthy human individuals (dated by TCRdb to between 2020 and 2021). Library prep was done by the immunoSEQ multiplex PCR assay. TCRdb mirrors the immuneACCESS table, restricted to in-frame sequences. Some clones are absent from its copies; in checked studies, under half trace to an unresolved V gene, and the reason for the others is unknown. The table for this sample lists approximately 740,000 clones; around 72% of them were counted only once. The ten largest clones take up 1.5% to 2% of the sample. Sequencing was carried out using memory CD4+ T cells sorted from blood. Interpreted using the paper, the cell subset or site label stands for: CD45RA-negative fraction. These receptors were collected from a woman aged 30 to 39 in good health.

The V and J genes are TRBV7-9 and TRBJ2-5; perhaps TRBD2 as D (5 bases). CDR1 and CDR2 (germline): SEHNR, FQNEAQ (reference sequence). Trimming removed 4 bases at V and 0 bases at J, with 9 bases between. The CDR3 runs to 14 residues. CDR3 amino acids: CASSSGLNQETQYF. DNA for the CDR3: TGTGCCAGCAGCTCCGGACTGAACCAAGAGACCCAGTACTTC.

The sample holds one count of this clone. The chain is built from TRBV27 and TRBJ2-3; 13 bases are a match to TRBD2. V dropped 5 bases and J dropped 6; count of bases not matched to a gene: 5. Germline V lookup: CDR1 MNHEY, CDR2 SMNVEV (reference sequence). The CDR3 is 15 residues long. CDR3 loop: CASSLGLAGVDTQYF. Written as DNA, the CDR3 is TGTGCCAGCAGTCTCGGACTAGCGGGAGTGGATACGCAGTATTTT.

This chain uses TRBV19 with TRBJ2-3; 14 bases line up with TRBD2. Losses at the gene ends were 6 bases for V and 5 bases for J; bases not matched to a gene: 7. The CDR3 is 16 amino acids. The germline V gene has CDR1 LNHDA and CDR2 SQIVND (reference sequence). CDR3 sequence (DNA): TGTGCCAGTAGCTCGGGACTAGCGGGAGTCATAGATACGCAGTATTTT. Translation: CASSSGLAGVIDTQYF.

The chain employs TRBV19 and TRBJ1-1, with D uncertain. The CDR3 sequence is 13 residues long. Germline V gives CDR1 LNHDA, CDR2 SQIVND (reference sequence). Deletions cut 4 bases from V and 6 bases from J, with 12 bases between. The CDR3 DNA is TGTGCCAGTAGTAGGGCAAGGACCGCTGAAGCTTTCTTT. Its protein is CASSRARTAEAFF. The complete variable domain, with remaining parts taken from reference TRBV19 and TRBJ1-1, reads DGGITQSPKYLFRKEGQNVTLSCEQNLNHDAMYWYRQDPGQGLRLIYYSQIVNDFQKGDIAEGYSVSREKKESFPLTVTSAQKNPTAFYLCASSRARTAEAFFGQGTRLTVV.

With respect to this clone: A much larger clone lies a single base off, so this may be a read error. In the same sample, other DNA sequences code for this CDR3. This rearrangement joins TRBV5-1 to TRBJ2-1; D remains unclear. The CDR3 sequence is 15 residues long. Trimming took 2 bases from V and 0 from J, leaving 9 bases between them. Germline V lookup: CDR1 SGHRS, CDR2 YFSETQ. The CDR3, as DNA: TGCGCCAGCAGCTTTTCGGTGAGCTCCTACAATGAGCAGTTCTTC. Its protein product is CASSFSVSSYNEQFF.

The chain joins TRBV11-2 to TRBJ2-7, with TRBD2 identical over 11 bases. The V segment lost 6 bases and the J segment 7 bases; nucleotides outside the gene matches: 11. CDR1 SGHAT and CDR2 FQNNGV come from the germline V gene. CDR3 length: 15 residues. In DNA, the CDR3 is TGTGCCAGCAGTAGGGGTCTAGCGGGAGGTGGAGAGCAGTACTTC. Translating gives CASSRGLAGGGEQYF.

The rearrangement links TRBV30 to TRBJ2-7; D is perhaps TRBD1 (5 bases). The CDR3 covers 12 residues. Trimming took off 7 bases at V and 7 bases at J, with 17 bases between the two ends. Germline CDR1 is GTSNPN and CDR2 is SVGIG (reference sequence). The CDR3 loop reads CASYWAGQEQYF. CDR3 in DNA: TGTGCCTCGTATTGGGCAGGGCAGGAGCAGTACTTC.

V is TRBV7-9 and J is TRBJ2-4; D not resolved. Trimming left V 0 bases short and J 0 bases short, with 18 bases between. The germline V gene has CDR1 SEHNR and CDR2 FQNEAQ (reference sequence). The length of the CDR3 is 19 residues. CDR3 bases: TGTGCCAGCAGCTTAGCGTCGTCGACACTGGAACTAGCCAAAAACATTCAGTACTTC. It codes for CASSLASSTLELAKNIQYF.

The V and J genes are TRBV7-2 and TRBJ2-5, with a possible D match to TRBD1 (6 bases). This CDR3 has 15 amino acids. Germline CDR1 is SGHTA and CDR2 is FQGNSA. Trimming left V 5 bases short and J 0 bases short, with 13 bases between. The CDR3 region is CASSPLTGYQETQYF. As DNA, the CDR3 is TGTGCCAGCAGCCCCCTTACAGGGTACCAAGAGACCCAGTACTTC.

This chain connects TRBV6-6 to TRBJ1-2; 7 bases are a match to TRBD1. This CDR3 comprises 14 residues. From germline, CDR1 is MNHNY and CDR2 SVGAGI (reference sequence). The trim removed 6 bases at V and 1 base at J, leaving 5 bases unmatched. The CDR3 region has the DNA TGTGCCAGCAGGAACAGGGGACTTAACTATGGCTACACCTTC. It translates to CASRNRGLNYGYTF.